Listed below are T cell receptor beta chains from one sample, sequenced in a study of PD-1 blockade in classical Hodgkin lymphoma. Some clones are missing from TCRdb's copy, which holds only in-frame ones; the method was immunoSEQ multiplex PCR. Here the sample spans more than 8,000 clones, around 90% being singletons. The source was peripheral blood mononuclear cells (PBMCs), collected before the fourth cycle of nivolumab. The receptors shown here come from a human donor with classical Hodgkin lymphoma. Each CDR3 is given with its conserved first and last residue. The order of the fields is V gene, D gene, clone size, J gene, CDR3 protein, CDR3 DNA. A D gene is named only where the DNA matches it firmly. Not all rows give a size; the values are once, few, many and, for expanded clones, a class.

v_call: TRBV7-2
d_call: NA
clone_size: NA
j_call: TRBJ2-1
cdr3_aa: CASSRQLLASGFNEQFF
cdr3_nt: TGTGCCAGCAGCCGACAATTATTAGCTTCTGGTTTTAATGAGCAGTTCTTC

v_call: TRBV6-5
d_call: TRBD1
clone_size: NA
j_call: TRBJ2-5
cdr3_aa: CASSRGQGRTQYF
cdr3_nt: TGTGCCAGCAGCCGGGGACAGGGACGGACCCAGTACTTC

v_call: TRBV5-6
d_call: NA
clone_size: NA
j_call: TRBJ1-6
cdr3_aa: CASSVTGTTLHF
cdr3_nt: TGTGCCAGCAGCGTCACCGGGACCACCCTCCACTTT

v_call: TRBV2
d_call: NA
clone_size: NA
j_call: TRBJ2-5
cdr3_aa: CASSRETQYF
cdr3_nt: TGTGCCAGCAGTAGGGAGACCCAGTACTTC

v_call: TRBV11-2
d_call: NA
clone_size: once
j_call: TRBJ2-7
cdr3_aa: CASSSSPLYEQYF
cdr3_nt: TGTGCCAGCAGCTCCTCCCCCCTATACGAGCAGTACTTC

v_call: TRBV30
d_call: NA
clone_size: NA
j_call: TRBJ1-1
cdr3_aa: CAWNDLGTEAFF
cdr3_nt: TGTGCCTGGAATGACCTCGGCACTGAAGCTTTCTTT

v_call: TRBV6-1
d_call: TRBD1
clone_size: few
j_call: TRBJ2-7
cdr3_aa: CASTLDRVSSYEQYF
cdr3_nt: TGTGCCAGCACTCTCGACAGGGTCAGCTCCTACGAGCAGTACTTC

v_call: TRBV7-2
d_call: NA
clone_size: NA
j_call: TRBJ1-3
cdr3_aa: CASSPFQGRRRNTIYF
cdr3_nt: TGTGCCAGCAGTCCTTTCCAGGGTAGACGGAGAAACACCATATATTTT

v_call: TRBV27
d_call: TRBD2
clone_size: once
j_call: TRBJ2-3
cdr3_aa: CASSAWTSGRSHTQYF
cdr3_nt: TGTGCCAGCAGTGCATGGACTAGCGGGAGGTCCCATACGCAGTATTTT

v_call: TRBV9
d_call: TRBD2
clone_size: once
j_call: TRBJ2-7
cdr3_aa: CASSVAAGGSYEQYF
cdr3_nt: TGTGCCAGCAGCGTAGCAGCGGGAGGTTCCTACGAGCAGTACTTC

v_call: TRBV5-4
d_call: TRBD1
clone_size: NA
j_call: TRBJ2-7
cdr3_aa: CASSRDRVRYEQYF
cdr3_nt: TGTGCCAGCAGCCGGGACAGGGTGCGCTACGAGCAGTACTTC

v_call: TRBV28
d_call: NA
clone_size: NA
j_call: TRBJ1-2
cdr3_aa: CASSPYRAADGYTF
cdr3_nt: TGTGCCAGCAGCCCATACAGGGCGGCTGATGGCTACACCTTC

v_call: TRBV9
d_call: NA
clone_size: NA
j_call: TRBJ1-1
cdr3_aa: CASSVAGRNSEAFF
cdr3_nt: TGTGCCAGCAGCGTAGCTGGTAGGAACTCTGAAGCTTTCTTT

v_call: TRBV5-6
d_call: TRBD1
clone_size: NA
j_call: TRBJ1-1
cdr3_aa: CASSRTDRYMNTEAFF
cdr3_nt: TGTGCCAGCAGCCGAACGGACAGGTACATGAACACTGAAGCTTTCTTT

v_call: TRBV7-8
d_call: NA
clone_size: NA
j_call: TRBJ2-7
cdr3_aa: CASSRDGPYYEQYF
cdr3_nt: TGTGCCAGCAGCAGGGACGGCCCTTACTACGAGCAGTACTTC

v_call: TRBV6-1
d_call: NA
clone_size: NA
j_call: TRBJ2-7
cdr3_aa: CASSLTGRYEQYF
cdr3_nt: TGTGCCAGCAGCCTGACAGGGAGGTACGAGCAGTACTTC

v_call: TRBV6-1
d_call: TRBD2
clone_size: NA
j_call: TRBJ2-7
cdr3_aa: CASSDTGTSYEQYF
cdr3_nt: TGTGCCAGCAGTGATACCGGGACTAGCTACGAGCAGTACTTC

v_call: TRBV10-3
d_call: TRBD1
clone_size: NA
j_call: TRBJ2-7
cdr3_aa: CAISESGQLSSYEQYF
cdr3_nt: TGTGCCATCAGTGAGTCGGGACAGCTAAGCTCCTACGAGCAGTACTTC

v_call: TRBV19
d_call: NA
clone_size: NA
j_call: TRBJ2-2
cdr3_aa: CASSIDGNFPGELFF
cdr3_nt: TGTGCCAGTAGTATAGATGGCAACTTCCCCGGGGAGCTGTTTTTT

v_call: TRBV30
d_call: NA
clone_size: NA
j_call: TRBJ2-3
cdr3_aa: CALDRRTDTQYF
cdr3_nt: TGTGCCTTGGACAGACGCACAGATACGCAGTATTTT